This record concerns one TCR beta chain sequence. The antigen is not known. This record belongs to a study of shared clonotypes between healthy human individuals. Study-wide background: Per-donor plates numbered three CD4 naive, three CD4 memory, two CD8 naive and one CD8 memory.

Adults of Caucasian background living in Nashville, Tennessee made up all donors. CD4+ cells yielded CD45RA+ naive and CD45RA-negative memory subsets. V lost 5 bases to trimming and J lost 3 bases, with 13 bases between them. The CDR3 has 14 residues. Germline CDR1 MDHEN, CDR2 SYDVKM. TCRdb's table, derived via immunoSEQ multiplex PCR, lists solely in-frame clones and lacks some. The table includes approximately 720,000 clones, 72% detected once. Findings of the study overall: Some clonotypes were shared by all four sorted-subset donors, while others were not shared. The non-shared ones had lower generation probabilities than the shared ones.

Sequenced material: memory CD4+ T cells sorted from blood. Sample subset: CD45RA-negative fraction. The origin of this receptor is a woman in her 30s in good health. V is TRBV28 and J is TRBJ1-1, with D unclear. CDR3 region: CASSPPGRYTEAFF. CDR3 in DNA: TGTGCCAGCAGTCCGCCTGGGCGGTACACTGAAGCTTTCTTT.